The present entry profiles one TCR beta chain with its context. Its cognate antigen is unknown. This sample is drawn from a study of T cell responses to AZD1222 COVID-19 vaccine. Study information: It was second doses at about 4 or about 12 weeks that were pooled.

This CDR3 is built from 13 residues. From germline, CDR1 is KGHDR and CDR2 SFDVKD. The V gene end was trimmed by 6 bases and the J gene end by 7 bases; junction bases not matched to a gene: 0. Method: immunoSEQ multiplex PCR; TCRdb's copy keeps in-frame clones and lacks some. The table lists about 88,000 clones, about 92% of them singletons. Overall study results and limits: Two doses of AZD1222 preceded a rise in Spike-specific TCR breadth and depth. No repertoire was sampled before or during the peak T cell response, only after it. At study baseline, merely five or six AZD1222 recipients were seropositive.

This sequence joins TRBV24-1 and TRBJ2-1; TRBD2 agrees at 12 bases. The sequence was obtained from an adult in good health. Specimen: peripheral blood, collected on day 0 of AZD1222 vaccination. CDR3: CATSTSGRNEQFF. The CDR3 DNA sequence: TGTGCCACCAGTACTAGCGGGAGGAATGAGCAGTTCTTC.